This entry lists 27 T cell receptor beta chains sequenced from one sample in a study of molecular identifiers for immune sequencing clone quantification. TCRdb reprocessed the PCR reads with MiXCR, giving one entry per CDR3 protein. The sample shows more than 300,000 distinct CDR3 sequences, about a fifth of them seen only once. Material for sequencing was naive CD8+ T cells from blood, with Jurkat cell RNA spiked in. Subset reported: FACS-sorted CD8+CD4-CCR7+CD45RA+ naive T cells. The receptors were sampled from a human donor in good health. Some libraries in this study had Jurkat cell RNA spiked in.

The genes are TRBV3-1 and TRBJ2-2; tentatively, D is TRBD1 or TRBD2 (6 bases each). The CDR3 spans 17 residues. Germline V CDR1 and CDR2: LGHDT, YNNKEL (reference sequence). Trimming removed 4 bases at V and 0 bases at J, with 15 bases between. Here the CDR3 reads CASSPITGRTNTGELFF. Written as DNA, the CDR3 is TGTGCCAGCAGCCCCATCACAGGGAGGACGAACACCGGGGAGCTGTTTTTT.

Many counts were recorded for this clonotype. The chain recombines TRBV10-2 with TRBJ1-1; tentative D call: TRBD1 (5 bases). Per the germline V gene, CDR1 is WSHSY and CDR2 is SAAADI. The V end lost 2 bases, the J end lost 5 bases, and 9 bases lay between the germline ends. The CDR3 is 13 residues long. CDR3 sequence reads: CASSEGAFTEAFF. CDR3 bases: TGCGCCAGCAGTGAGGGGGCTTTTACTGAAGCTTTCTTT.

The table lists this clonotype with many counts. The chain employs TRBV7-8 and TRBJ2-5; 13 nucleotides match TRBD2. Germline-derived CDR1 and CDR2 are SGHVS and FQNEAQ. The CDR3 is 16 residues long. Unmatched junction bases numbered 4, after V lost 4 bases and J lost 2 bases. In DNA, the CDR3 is TGTGCCAGCAGCTCCAGACTAGCGGGGGGACAAGAGACCCAGTACTTC. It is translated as CASSSRLAGGQETQYF.

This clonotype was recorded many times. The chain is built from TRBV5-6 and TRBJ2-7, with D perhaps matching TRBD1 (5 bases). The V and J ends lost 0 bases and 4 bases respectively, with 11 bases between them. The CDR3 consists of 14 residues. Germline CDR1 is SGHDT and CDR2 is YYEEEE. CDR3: CASSLAAGMYEQYF. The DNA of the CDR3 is TGTGCCAGCAGCTTGGCAGCAGGGATGTACGAGCAGTACTTC.

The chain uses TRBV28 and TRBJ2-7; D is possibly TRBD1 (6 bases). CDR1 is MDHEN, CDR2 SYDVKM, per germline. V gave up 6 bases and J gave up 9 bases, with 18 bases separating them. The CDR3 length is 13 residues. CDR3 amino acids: CASRPGQLDGQYF. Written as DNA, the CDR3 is TGTGCCAGCAGGCCTGGACAGCTCGACGGGCAGTACTTC. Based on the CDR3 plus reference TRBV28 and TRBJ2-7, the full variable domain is DVKVTQSSRYLVKRTGEKVFLECVQDMDHENMFWYRQDPGLGLRLIYFSYDVKMKEKGDIPEGYSVSREKKERFSLILESASTNQTSMYLCASRPGQLDGQYFGPGTRLTVT.

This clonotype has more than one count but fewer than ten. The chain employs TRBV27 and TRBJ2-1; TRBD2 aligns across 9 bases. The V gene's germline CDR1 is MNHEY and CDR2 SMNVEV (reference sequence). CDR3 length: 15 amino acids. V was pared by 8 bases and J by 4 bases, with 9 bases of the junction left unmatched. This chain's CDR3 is CASARAGGSYNEQFF. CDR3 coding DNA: TGTGCCAGCGCCCGAGCGGGAGGCTCTTACAATGAGCAGTTCTTC.

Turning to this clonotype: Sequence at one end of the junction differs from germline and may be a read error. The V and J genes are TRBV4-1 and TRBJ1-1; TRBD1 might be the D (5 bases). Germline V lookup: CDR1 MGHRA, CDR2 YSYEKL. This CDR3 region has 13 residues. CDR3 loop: CASSQGEDTEAFF. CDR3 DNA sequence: TGCGCCAGCAGCCAAGGAGAGGACACTGAAGCATTCTTT.

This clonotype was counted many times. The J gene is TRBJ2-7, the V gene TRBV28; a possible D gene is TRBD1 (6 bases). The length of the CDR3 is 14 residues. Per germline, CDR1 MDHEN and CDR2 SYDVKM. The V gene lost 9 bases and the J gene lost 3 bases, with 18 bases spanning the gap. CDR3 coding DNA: TGTGCCAGTATACAACAGGGTTCGGGCTACGAGCAGTACTTC. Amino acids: CASIQQGSGYEQYF.

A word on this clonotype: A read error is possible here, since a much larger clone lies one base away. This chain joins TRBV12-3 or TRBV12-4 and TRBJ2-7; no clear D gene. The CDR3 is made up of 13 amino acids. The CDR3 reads CASSFVLSCEQYF. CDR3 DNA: TGTGCCAGCAGTTTTGTCCTCTCCTGCGAGCAGTACTTC.

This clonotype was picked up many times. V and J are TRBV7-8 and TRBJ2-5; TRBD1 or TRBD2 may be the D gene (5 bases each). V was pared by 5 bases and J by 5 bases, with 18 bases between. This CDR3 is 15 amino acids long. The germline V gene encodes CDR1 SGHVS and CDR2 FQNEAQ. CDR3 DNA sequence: TGTGCCAGCAGCAAATATACCGGGACCGCGGAGACCCAGTACTTC. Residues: CASSKYTGTAETQYF.

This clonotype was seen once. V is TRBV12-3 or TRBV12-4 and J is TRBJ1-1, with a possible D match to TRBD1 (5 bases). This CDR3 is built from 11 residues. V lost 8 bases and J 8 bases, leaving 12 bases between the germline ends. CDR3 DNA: TGTGCCAGCGGTGTCAGGGTGGAAGCTTTCTTT. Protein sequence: CASGVRVEAFF.

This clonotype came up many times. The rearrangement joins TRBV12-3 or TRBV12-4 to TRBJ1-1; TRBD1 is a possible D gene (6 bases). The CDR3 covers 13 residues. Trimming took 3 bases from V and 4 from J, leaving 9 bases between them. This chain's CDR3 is CASSLGAGTEAFF. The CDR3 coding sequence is TGTGCCAGCAGTTTGGGGGCGGGCACTGAAGCTTTCTTT.

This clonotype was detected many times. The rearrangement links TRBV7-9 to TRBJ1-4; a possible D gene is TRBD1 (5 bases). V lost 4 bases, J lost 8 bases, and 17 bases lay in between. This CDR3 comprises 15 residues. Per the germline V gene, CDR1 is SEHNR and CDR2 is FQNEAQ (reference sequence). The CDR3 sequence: CASSSPGTRNEKLFF. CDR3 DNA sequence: TGTGCCAGCAGCTCACCCGGGACTCGTAACGAAAAACTGTTTTTT.

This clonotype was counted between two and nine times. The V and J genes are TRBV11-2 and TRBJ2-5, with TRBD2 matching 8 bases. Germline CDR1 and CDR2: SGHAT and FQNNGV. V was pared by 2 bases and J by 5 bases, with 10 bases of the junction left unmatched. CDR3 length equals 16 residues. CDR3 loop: CASSLTARGATETQYF. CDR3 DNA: TGTGCCAGCAGCTTAACAGCGCGGGGGGCGACCGAGACCCAGTACTTC.

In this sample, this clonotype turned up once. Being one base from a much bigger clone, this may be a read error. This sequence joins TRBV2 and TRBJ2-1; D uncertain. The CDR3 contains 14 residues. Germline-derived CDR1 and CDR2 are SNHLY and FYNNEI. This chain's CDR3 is CASSEALVYNGQFF. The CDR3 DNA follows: TGTGCCAGCAGTGAGGCCTTGGTCTACAATGGGCAGTTCTTC.

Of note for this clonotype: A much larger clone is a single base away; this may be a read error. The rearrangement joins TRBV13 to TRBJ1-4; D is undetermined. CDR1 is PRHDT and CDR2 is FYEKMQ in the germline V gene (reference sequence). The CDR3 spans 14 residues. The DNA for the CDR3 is TGTGCCAACAGCCCCGGATACAGCTCTGAAAAACTGTTTTTT. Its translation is CANSPGYSSEKLFF.

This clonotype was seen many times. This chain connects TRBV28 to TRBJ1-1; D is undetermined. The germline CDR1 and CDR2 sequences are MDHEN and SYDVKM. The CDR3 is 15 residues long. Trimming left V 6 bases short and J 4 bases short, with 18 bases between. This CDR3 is CASSQGRGGSTEAFF. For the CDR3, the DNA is TGTGCCAGCAGCCAAGGGCGGGGAGGAAGCACTGAAGCTTTCTTT.

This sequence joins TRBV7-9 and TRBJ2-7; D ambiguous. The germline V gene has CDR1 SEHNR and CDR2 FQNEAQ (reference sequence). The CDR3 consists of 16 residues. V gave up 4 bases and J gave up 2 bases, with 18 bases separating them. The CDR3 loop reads CASSSTGSGFTYEQYF. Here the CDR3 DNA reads TGTGCCAGCAGCTCTACTGGTAGTGGGTTTACCTACGAGCAGTACTTC.

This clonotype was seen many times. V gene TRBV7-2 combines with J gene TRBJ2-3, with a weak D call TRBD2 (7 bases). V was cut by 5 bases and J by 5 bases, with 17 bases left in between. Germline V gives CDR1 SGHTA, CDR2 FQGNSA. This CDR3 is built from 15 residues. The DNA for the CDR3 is TGTGCCAGCAGCCCACCAAGGGGGGGTGGAGATACGCAGTATTTT. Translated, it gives CASSPPRGGGDTQYF.

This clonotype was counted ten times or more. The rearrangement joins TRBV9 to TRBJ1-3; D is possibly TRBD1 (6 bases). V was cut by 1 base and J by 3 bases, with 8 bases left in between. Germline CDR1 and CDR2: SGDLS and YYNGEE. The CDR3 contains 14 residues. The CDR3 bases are TGTGCCAGCAGCGTATCAGGGGTTGGAAACACCATATATTTT. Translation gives CASSVSGVGNTIYF.

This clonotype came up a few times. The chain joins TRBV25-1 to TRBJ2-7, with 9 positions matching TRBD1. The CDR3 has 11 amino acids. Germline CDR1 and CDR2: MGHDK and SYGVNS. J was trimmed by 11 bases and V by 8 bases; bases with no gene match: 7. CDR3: CASGTGGFEYF. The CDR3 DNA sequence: TGTGCCAGCGGAACAGGGGGCTTCGAGTACTTC.

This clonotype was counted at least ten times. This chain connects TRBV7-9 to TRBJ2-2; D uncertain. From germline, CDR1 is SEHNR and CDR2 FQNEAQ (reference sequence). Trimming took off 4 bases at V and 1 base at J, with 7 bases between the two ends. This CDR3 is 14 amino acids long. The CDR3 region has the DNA TGTGCCAGCAGCTCTAATCGGAACACCGGGGAGCTGTTTTTT. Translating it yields CASSSNRNTGELFF.

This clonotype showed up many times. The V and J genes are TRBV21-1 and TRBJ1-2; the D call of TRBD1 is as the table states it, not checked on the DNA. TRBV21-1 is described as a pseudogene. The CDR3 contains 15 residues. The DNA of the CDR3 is TGTGCCAGCAGCAGAGCCGGGACAGAGCACTATGGCTACACCTTC. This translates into CASSRAGTEHYGYTF.

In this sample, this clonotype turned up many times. The chain's CDR3 is CASSYPGGQNQPQHF. The CDR3 DNA follows: TGTGCCAGCAGTTATCCAGGGGGACAGAATCAGCCCCAGCATTTT. This sequence joins TRBV6-2 or TRBV6-3 and TRBJ1-5, with 7 bases lining up with TRBD1. The V and J ends lost 3 bases and 4 bases, in that order; junction bases with no gene match: 6. Germline V CDR1 and CDR2: MNHEY, SVGEGT. This CDR3 comprises 15 residues.

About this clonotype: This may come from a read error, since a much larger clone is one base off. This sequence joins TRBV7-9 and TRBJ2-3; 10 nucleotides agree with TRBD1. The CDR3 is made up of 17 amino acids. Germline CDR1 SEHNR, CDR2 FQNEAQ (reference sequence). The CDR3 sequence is CASSSTLTGGIADTRYF. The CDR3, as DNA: TGTGCCAGCAGCTCAACCCTGACAGGGGGCATCGCAGATACGCGGTATTTT.

The CDR3 DNA is TGTGCCACCAGTGATGGCGCCAGGGGGGTCAATCAGCCCCAGCATTTT. Amino acids: CATSDGARGVNQPQHF. The V gene is TRBV24-1, the J gene TRBJ1-5, with 7 bases aligning to TRBD1. The ends lost 3 bases at V and 3 bases at J; junction bases unmatched: 7. The CDR3 runs 16 residues. Per the germline V gene, CDR1 is KGHDR and CDR2 is SFDVKD.

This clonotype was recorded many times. The CDR3 reads CASSGGVQFF. CDR3 sequence (DNA): TGTGCCAGCAGTGGCGGGGTGCAGTTCTTC. The rearrangement uses TRBV25-1 and TRBJ2-1, with D possibly TRBD2 on 6 matching bases. The germline gives CDR1 MGHDK, CDR2 SYGVNS. V dropped 4 bases and J dropped 12 bases, with 7 bases sitting between them. CDR3 length: 10 amino acids.